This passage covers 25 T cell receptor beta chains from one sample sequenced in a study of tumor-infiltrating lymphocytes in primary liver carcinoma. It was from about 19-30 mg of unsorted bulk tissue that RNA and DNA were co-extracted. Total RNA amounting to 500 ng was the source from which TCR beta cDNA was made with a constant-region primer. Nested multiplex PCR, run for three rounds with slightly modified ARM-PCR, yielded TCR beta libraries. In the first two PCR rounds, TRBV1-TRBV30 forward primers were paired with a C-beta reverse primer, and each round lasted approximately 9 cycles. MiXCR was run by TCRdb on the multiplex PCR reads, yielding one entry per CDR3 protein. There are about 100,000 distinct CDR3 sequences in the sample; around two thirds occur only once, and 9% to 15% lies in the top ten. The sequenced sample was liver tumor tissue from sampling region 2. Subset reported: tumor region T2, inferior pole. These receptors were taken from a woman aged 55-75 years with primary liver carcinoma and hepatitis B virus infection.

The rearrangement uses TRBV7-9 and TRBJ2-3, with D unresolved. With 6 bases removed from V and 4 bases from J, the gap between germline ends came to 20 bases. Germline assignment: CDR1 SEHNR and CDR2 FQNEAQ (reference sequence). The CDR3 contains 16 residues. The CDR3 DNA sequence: TGTGCCAGCAGTCTCTACCGAGGCCACCAGGCAGATACGCAGTATTTT. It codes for CASSLYRGHQADTQYF.

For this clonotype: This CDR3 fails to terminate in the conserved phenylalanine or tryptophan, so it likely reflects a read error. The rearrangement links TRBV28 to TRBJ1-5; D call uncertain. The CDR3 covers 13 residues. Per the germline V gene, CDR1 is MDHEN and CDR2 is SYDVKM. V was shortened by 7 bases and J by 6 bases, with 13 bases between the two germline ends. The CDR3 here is CASTLGGFQPQHL. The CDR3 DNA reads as TGTGCCAGCACCCTAGGCGGGTTTCAGCCCCAGCATTTA.

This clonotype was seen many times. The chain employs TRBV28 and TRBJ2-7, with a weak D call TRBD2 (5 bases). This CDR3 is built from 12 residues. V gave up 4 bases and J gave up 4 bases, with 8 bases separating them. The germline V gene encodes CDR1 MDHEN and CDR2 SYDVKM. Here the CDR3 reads CASSSGEYEQYF. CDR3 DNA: TGTGCCAGCAGTTCCGGGGAGTACGAGCAGTACTTC.

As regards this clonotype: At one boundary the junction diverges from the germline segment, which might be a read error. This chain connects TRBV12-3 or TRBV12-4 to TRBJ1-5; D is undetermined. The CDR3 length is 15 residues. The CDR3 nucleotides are TGTGCCAGCTGTTTCGAGACACGGGTTGGCCAGCCCCAGCATTTT. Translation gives CASCFETRVGQPQHF.

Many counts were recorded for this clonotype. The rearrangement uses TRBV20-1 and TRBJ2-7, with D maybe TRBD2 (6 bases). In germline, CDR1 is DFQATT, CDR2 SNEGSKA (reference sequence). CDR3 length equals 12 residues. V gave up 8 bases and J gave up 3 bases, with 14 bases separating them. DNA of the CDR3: TGCAGTCCAGACCTAGCGAACTACGAGCAGTACTTC. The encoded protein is CSPDLANYEQYF.

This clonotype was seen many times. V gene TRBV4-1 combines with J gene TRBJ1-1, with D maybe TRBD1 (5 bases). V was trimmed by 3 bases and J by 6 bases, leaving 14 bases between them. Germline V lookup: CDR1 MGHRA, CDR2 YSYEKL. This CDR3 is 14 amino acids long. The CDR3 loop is CASSHSGGRPEAFF. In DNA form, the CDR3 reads TGCGCCAGCAGCCATTCGGGGGGGAGGCCTGAAGCTTTCTTT.

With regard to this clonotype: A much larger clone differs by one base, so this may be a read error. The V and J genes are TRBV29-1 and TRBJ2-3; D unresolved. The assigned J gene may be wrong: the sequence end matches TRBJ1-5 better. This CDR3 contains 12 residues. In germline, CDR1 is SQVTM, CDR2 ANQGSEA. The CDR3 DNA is TGCGGCGTTGGAAGGAGCACAGATACGCAGCATTTT. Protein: CGVGRSTDTQHF.

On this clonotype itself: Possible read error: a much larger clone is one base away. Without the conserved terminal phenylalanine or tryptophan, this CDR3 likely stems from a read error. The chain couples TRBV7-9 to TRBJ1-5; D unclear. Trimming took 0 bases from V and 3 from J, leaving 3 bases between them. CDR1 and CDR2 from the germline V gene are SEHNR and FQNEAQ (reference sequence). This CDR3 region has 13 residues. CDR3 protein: CASSLALNQPQHL. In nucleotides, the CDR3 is TGTGCCAGCAGCTTAGCGCTCAATCAGCCCCAGCATCTT.

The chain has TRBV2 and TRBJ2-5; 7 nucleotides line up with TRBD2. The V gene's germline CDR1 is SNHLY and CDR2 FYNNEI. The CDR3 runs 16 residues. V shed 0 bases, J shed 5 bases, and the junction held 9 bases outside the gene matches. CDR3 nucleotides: TGTGCCAGCAGTGAAGCGGGGCGGGAGTGGTCGGAGACCCAGTACTTC. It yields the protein CASSEAGREWSETQYF.

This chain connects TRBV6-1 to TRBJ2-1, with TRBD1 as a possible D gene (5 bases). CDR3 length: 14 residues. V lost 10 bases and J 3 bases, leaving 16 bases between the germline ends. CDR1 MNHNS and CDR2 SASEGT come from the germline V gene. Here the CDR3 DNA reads TGTGCCATCAGAAGGACAAAGAGCTACAATGAGCAGTTCTTC. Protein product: CAIRRTKSYNEQFF.

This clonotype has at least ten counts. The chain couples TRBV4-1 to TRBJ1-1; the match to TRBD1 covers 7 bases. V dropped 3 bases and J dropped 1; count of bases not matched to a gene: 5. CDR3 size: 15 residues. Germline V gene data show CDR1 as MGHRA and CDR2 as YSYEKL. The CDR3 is CASSQRDSQNTEAFF. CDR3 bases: TGCGCCAGCAGCCAGAGGGACAGTCAGAACACTGAAGCTTTCTTT.

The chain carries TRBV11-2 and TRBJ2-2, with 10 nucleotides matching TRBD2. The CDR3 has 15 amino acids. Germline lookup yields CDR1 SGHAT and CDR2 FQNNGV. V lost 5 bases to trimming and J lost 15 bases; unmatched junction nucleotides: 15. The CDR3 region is CASSRASGSGGKLFF. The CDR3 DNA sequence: TGTGCCAGCAGCCGGGCTAGCGGGAGCGGTGGGAAGTTGTTTTTT.

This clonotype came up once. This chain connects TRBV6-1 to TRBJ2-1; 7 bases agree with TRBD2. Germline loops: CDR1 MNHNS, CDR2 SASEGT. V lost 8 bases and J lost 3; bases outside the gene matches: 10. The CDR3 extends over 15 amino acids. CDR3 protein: CASGLGAGYYNEQFF. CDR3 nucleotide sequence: TGTGCCAGCGGACTAGGGGCGGGTTACTACAATGAGCAGTTCTTC.

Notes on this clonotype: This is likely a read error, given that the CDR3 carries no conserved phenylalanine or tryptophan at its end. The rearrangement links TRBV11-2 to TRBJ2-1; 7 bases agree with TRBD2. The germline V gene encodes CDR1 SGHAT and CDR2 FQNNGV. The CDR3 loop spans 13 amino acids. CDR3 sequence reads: CESSWTSGAEQFL. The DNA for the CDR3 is TGTGAAAGCAGCTGGACTAGTGGGGCAGAGCAGTTCTTA.

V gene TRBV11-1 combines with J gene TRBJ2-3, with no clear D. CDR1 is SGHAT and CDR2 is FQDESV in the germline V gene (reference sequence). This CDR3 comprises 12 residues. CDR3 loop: CISSPISGTQYF. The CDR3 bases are TGTATCAGCAGCCCAATATCAGGTACGCAGTATTTT.

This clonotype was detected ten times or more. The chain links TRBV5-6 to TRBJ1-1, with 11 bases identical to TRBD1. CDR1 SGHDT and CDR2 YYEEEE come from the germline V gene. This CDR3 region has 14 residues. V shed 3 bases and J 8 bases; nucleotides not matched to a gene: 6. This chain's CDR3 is CASSWDRGSGEAFF. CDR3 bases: TGTGCCAGCAGCTGGGACAGGGGGTCTGGAGAAGCTTTCTTT.

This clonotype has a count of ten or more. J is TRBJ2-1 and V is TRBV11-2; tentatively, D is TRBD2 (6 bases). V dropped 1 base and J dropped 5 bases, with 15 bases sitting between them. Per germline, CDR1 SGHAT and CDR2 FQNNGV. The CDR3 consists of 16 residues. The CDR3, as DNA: TGTGCCAGCAGCTTAGGGGCAGGAGGGGCCAACAATGAGCAGTTCTTC. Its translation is CASSLGAGGANNEQFF.

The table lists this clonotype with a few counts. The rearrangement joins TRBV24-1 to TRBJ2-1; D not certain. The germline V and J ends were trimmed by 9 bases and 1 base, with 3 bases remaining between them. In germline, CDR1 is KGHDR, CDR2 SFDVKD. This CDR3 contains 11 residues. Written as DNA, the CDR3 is TGTGCCACCGGTTCCTACAATGAGCAGTTCTTC. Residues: CATGSYNEQFF.

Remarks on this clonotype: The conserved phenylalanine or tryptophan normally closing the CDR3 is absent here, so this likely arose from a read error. The CDR3 sequence: CASNFGLGRTDTQYL. The CDR3 nucleotides are TGTGCCAGCAACTTTGGACTAGGACGCACAGATACGCAGTATCTT. The chain recombines TRBV11-2 with TRBJ2-3, with 7 bases identical to TRBD2. Looked up from germline, CDR1 is SGHAT and CDR2 is FQNNGV. The CDR3 loop spans 15 amino acids. After removal of 7 bases from V and 1 base from J, the junction contained 8 bases not matched to a gene.

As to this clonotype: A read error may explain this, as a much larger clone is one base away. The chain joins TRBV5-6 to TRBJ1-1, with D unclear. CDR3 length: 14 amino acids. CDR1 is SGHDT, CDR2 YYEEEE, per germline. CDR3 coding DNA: TGTGACAGCAGCTTGCGGGTGGCGTACACTGAAGCTTTCTTT. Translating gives CDSSLRVAYTEAFF.

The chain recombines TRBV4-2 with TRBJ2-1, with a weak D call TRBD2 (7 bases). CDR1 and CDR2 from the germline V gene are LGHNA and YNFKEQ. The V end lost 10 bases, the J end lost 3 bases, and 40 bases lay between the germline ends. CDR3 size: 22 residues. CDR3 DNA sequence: TGTGCCATTAGCCAAGTCGGACCGGGGGCCCCTGGCGGGAGACATAGCTACAATGAGCAGTTCTTC. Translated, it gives CAISQVGPGAPGGRHSYNEQFF.

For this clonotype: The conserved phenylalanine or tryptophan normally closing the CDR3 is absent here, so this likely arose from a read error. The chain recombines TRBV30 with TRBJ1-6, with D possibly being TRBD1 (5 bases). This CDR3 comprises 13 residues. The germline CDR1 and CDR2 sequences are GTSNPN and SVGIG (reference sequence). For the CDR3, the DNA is TGTGCTTGGAAGGGAGAAAGGGACTCACCCCTCCACTAT. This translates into CAWKGERDSPLHY.

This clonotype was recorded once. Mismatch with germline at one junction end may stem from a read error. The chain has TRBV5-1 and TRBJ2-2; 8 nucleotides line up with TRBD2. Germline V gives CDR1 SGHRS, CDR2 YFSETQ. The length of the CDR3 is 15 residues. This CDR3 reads CASGLSLAGTGELFF. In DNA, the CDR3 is TGCGCCAGCGGCTTGTCCCTAGCGGGCACCGGGGAGCTGTTTTTT.

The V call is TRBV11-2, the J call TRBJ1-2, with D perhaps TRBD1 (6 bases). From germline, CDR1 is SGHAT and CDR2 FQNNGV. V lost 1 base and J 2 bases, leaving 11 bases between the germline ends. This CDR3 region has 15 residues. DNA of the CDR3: TGTGCCAGCAGCTTAGGCCGGGGGGCCAACTATGGCTACACCTTC. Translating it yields CASSLGRGANYGYTF.

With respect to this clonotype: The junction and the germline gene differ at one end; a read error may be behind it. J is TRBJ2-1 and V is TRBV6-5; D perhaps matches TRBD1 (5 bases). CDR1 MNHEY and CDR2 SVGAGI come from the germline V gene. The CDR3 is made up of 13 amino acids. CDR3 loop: CGSSLGRISEQFF. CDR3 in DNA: TGTGGCAGCAGTTTGGGGCGCATCAGTGAGCAATTCTTC.